This is a list of T cell receptor beta chains from one sample in a study of blood T cell repertoires in COVID-19. Assay: immunoSEQ multiplex PCR; the TCRdb copy retains only in-frame clones and omits some. This sample has nearly 65,000 clones, with around 80% found just once. The material sequenced was peripheral blood. The receptors derive from a human donor in a cohort sampled during active COVID-19. CDR3s include the opening cysteine and the closing phenylalanine or tryptophan. D genes are given only for firm matches. Clone size appears in some rows only: once, few, many, or a class for an expanded clone.

>once|TRBJ1-2|NA|TRBV2
CASKGRGSNYGYTF
TGTGCCAGCAAAGGGAGGGGGTCTAACTATGGCTACACCTTC
>few|TRBJ2-7|NA|TRBV6-2/TRBV6-3
CASSTLSRGEQYF
TGTGCCAGCAGTACCCTCAGCCGAGGGGAGCAGTACTTC
>NA|TRBJ2-4|TRBD2|TRBV5-1
CASSFKGTSGYKNIQYF
TGCGCCAGCAGCTTTAAAGGGACTAGCGGATACAAAAACATTCAGTACTTC
>few|TRBJ1-4|NA|TRBV2
CASSDRRGEKLFF
TGTGCCAGCAGTGATAGGAGGGGCGAAAAACTGTTTTTT
>NA|TRBJ2-7|NA|TRBV5-8
CASSLGRGGRHDYEQYF
TGTGCCAGCAGCTTGGGAAGGGGGGGCCGGCATGATTACGAGCAGTACTTC
>NA|TRBJ2-6|NA|TRBV5-1
CASSLGAASGANVLTF
TGCGCCAGCAGCTTGGGGGCCGCCTCTGGGGCCAACGTCCTGACTTTC
>once|TRBJ2-7|TRBD2|TRBV23-1
CASSQSAGSFEQYF
TGCGCCAGCAGTCAATCAGCGGGGTCTTTCGAGCAGTACTTC
>once|TRBJ2-3|TRBD2|TRBV3-1/TRBV3-2
CASAPEKGTSDTDTQYF
TGTGCCAGCGCCCCAGAGAAAGGGACTAGCGACACAGATACGCAGTATTTT
>NA|TRBJ2-3|TRBD1|TRBV9
CASSVYGTGGRTDTQYF
TGTGCCAGCAGCGTATACGGGACAGGGGGTCGCACAGATACGCAGTATTTT
>NA|TRBJ1-3|TRBD1|TRBV7-9
CASSPGGSGNTIYF
TGTGCCAGCAGCCCAGGGGGCAGTGGAAACACCATATATTTT
>NA|TRBJ2-3|TRBD2|TRBV18
CASSPIAGGDTQYF
TGTGCCAGCTCGCCCATAGCGGGGGGAGATACGCAGTATTTT
>NA|TRBJ1-2|TRBD1|TRBV6-2/TRBV6-3
CASSKQGALLYGYTF
TGTGCCAGCAGCAAACAGGGGGCGCTTCTCTATGGCTACACCTTC
>NA|TRBJ1-2|NA|TRBV19
CASSITTGEYGYTF
TGTGCCAGTAGTATTACGACAGGAGAGTATGGCTACACCTTC
>NA|TRBJ2-7|NA|TRBV2
CASRVFYEQYF
TGTGCCAGCAGAGTTTTCTATGAGCAGTACTTC
>few|TRBJ2-6|NA|TRBV30
CAWSATFGANVLTF
TGTGCCTGGAGTGCTACCTTTGGGGCCAACGTCCTGACTTTC
>NA|TRBJ1-2|TRBD1|TRBV9
CASSVQGGFYGYTF
TGTGCCAGCAGCGTCCAGGGGGGCTTCTATGGCTACACCTTC
>NA|TRBJ1-6|TRBD1|TRBV4-3
CASSQGPRQGTGSPLHF
TGCGCCAGCAGCCAAGGCCCCCGACAGGGGACGGGCTCACCCCTCCACTTT
>NA|TRBJ1-1|TRBD1|TRBV15
CATSRRQGVPEAFF
TGTGCCACCAGCAGAAGACAGGGGGTCCCTGAAGCTTTCTTT
>NA|TRBJ1-5|NA|TRBV19
CASQRQANQPQHF
TGTGCCAGCCAGAGACAGGCGAATCAGCCCCAGCATTTT
>NA|TRBJ2-7|TRBD2|TRBV2
CASRGLAGVVYEQYF
TGTGCCAGCAGAGGACTAGCGGGAGTAGTTTACGAGCAGTACTTC
>few|TRBJ2-7|NA|TRBV11-3
CASSLGAANEQYF
TGTGCCAGCAGCTTAGGAGCCGCCAACGAGCAGTACTTC
>NA|TRBJ2-7|TRBD1|TRBV12-3/TRBV12-4
CASSTGQGRDF
TGTGCCAGCAGTACCGGACAGGGTAGGGACTTC
>once|TRBJ1-4|TRBD1|TRBV5-4
CASSPGGTENEKLFF
TGTGCCAGCAGCCCGGGTGGGACAGAGAATGAAAAACTGTTTTTT
>NA|TRBJ1-2|TRBD1|TRBV18
CASSPNAQTGGNYGYTF
TGTGCCAGCTCACCAAATGCTCAGACAGGGGGCAACTATGGCTACACCTTC
>NA|TRBJ1-2|TRBD1|TRBV27
CASSLLGGRNYGYTF
TGTGCCAGCAGTTTATTAGGGGGCAGAAACTATGGCTACACCTTC
>NA|TRBJ1-2|NA|TRBV2
CASSEVLTGSNYGYTF
TGTGCCAGCAGTGAAGTCCTCACAGGATCTAACTATGGCTACACCTTC
>NA|TRBJ1-2|TRBD1|TRBV5-1
CASSSWTGGAGGYTF
TGCGCCAGCAGCTCGTGGACAGGGGGAGCGGGGGGCTACACCTTC
>NA|TRBJ1-2|TRBD1|TRBV5-1
CASSSGTGGDYGYTF
TGCGCCAGCAGCTCCGGGACAGGGGGCGACTATGGCTACACCTTC
>NA|TRBJ1-3|NA|TRBV3-1/TRBV3-2
CAIGTGNTIYF
TGTGCCATCGGGACTGGAAACACCATATATTTT
>NA|TRBJ2-3|NA|TRBV4-3
CASSQGPHTGQYF
TGCGCCAGCAGCCAAGGGCCCCACACGGGGCAGTATTTT
>NA|TRBJ1-5|TRBD1|TRBV7-2
CASSLGGTGTYVNQPQHF
TGTGCCAGCAGCTTAGGTGGGACAGGGACGTATGTCAATCAGCCCCAGCATTTT
>NA|TRBJ1-4|NA|TRBV7-8
CASSPGGVSLNEKLFF
TGTGCCAGCAGCCCGGGAGGGGTTAGCCTTAATGAAAAACTGTTTTTT
>NA|TRBJ2-5|TRBD1|TRBV29-1
CSGDRGGETQYF
TGCAGCGGCGACAGGGGTGGGGAGACCCAGTACTTC
>NA|TRBJ1-5|NA|TRBV28
CASSPNRDPYQPQHF
TGTGCCAGCAGTCCTAACAGGGATCCGTATCAGCCCCAGCATTTT
>NA|TRBJ2-5|TRBD2|TRBV11-2
CASSTLGGRVMETQYF
TGTGCCAGCAGCACGCTAGGCGGGAGGGTCATGGAGACCCAGTACTTC